A single sample gave rise to the 24 T cell receptor beta chains below, sequenced in a study of graft-versus-host responses after intestinal transplantation. Profiling relied on immunoSEQ multiplex PCR, and the TCRdb table lists in-frame clones only, not all of them. The table shows more than 20,000 clones, with 80% to 90% occurring only once. The material sequenced was PBMCs, taken more than 62 days after intestinal transplantation. The source is a human patient who received an intestinal transplant, so some T cells may come from the graft donor.

The V and J genes are TRBV2 and TRBJ2-7; no clear D gene. Germline loops: CDR1 SNHLY, CDR2 FYNNEI. The CDR3 is 15 residues long. With 3 bases removed from V and 4 bases from J, the gap between germline ends came to 16 bases. CDR3 protein: CASSDGSLPSYEQYF. CDR3 DNA sequence: TGTGCCAGCAGTGATGGTTCTTTACCTTCTTACGAGCAGTACTTC.

CDR3 loop: CASSVAGQFMNTEAFF. CDR3 bases: TGTGCCAGCAGCGTAGCCGGACAGTTTATGAACACTGAAGCTTTCTTT. This chain joins TRBV9 and TRBJ1-1; a weak D match, TRBD1 (6 bases). The CDR3 length is 16 residues. V lost 0 bases, J lost 0 bases, and 12 bases lay in between. Germline CDR1 SGDLS, CDR2 YYNGEE.

The rearrangement uses TRBV7-9 and TRBJ2-7; weak D call: TRBD2 (5 bases). Germline V lookup: CDR1 SEHNR, CDR2 FQNEAQ (reference sequence). The CDR3 runs 13 residues. The V and J ends lost 7 bases and 2 bases respectively, with 12 bases between them. The CDR3 here is CASTPPGTYEQYF. The CDR3, as DNA: TGTGCCAGCACCCCCCCCGGGACCTACGAGCAGTACTTC.

V is TRBV9 and J is TRBJ2-3; D unresolved. Per the germline V gene, CDR1 is SGDLS and CDR2 is YYNGEE. This CDR3 region has 13 residues. The V end lost 5 bases, the J end lost 6 bases, and 13 bases lay between the germline ends. DNA for the CDR3: TGTGCCAGCAGGCCAGGAGAGGCGGATACGCAGTATTTT. As protein: CASRPGEADTQYF.

This chain connects TRBV7-2 to TRBJ2-1, with D perhaps TRBD1 (7 bases). Germline V CDR1 and CDR2: SGHTA, FQGNSA. Between the trimmed V and J ends, which lost 0 bases and 11 bases, there was a span of 17 bases. The CDR3 spans 15 residues. CDR3 bases: TGTGCCAGCAGCTTAGCGGAGGGACAGACAATGAAGCAGTTCTTC. Its protein product is CASSLAEGQTMKQFF.

J is TRBJ2-5 and V is TRBV7-6, with D maybe TRBD2 (5 bases). Germline V gene sequence: CDR1 SGHVS, CDR2 FNYEAQ. The ends were cut back, 5 bases at V and 3 bases at J, with 28 bases in the middle. There are 19 residues in the CDR3. CDR3 nucleotide sequence: TGTGCCAGCAGCCTCCCCTCCGAGTTCCCCCCGGGAAAAAAAGAGACCCAGTACTTC. Translation gives CASSLPSEFPPGKKETQYF.

In its sample, this clone was seen a few times. V is TRBV2 and J is TRBJ1-1; tentative D call: TRBD1 (5 bases). From germline, CDR1 is SNHLY and CDR2 FYNNEI. The V end lost 7 bases, the J end lost 10 bases, and 19 bases lay between the germline ends. CDR3 size: 13 residues. The CDR3: CASIHESRESAFF. The CDR3 bases are TGTGCCAGCATCCATGAAAGCAGGGAGTCAGCTTTCTTT. Based on the CDR3 plus reference TRBV2 and TRBJ1-1, the full variable domain is EPEVTQTPSHQVTQMGQEVILRCVPISNHLYFYWYRQILGQKVEFLVSFYNNEISEKSEIFDDQFSVERPDGSNFTLKIRSTKLEDSAMYFCASIHESRESAFFGQGTRLTVV.

The chain couples TRBV6-5 to TRBJ1-2, with 9 bases identical to TRBD1. CDR1 is MNHEY and CDR2 is SVGAGI in the germline V gene. The CDR3 consists of 15 residues. After removal of 6 bases from V and 0 bases from J, the junction contained 5 bases not matched to a gene. The CDR3 spells CASRWTGATNYGYTF. In nucleotides, the CDR3 is TGTGCCAGCAGATGGACAGGGGCTACTAACTATGGCTACACCTTC.

The genes are TRBV19 and TRBJ2-3; TRBD2 matches at 9 bases. Germline V CDR1 and CDR2: LNHDA, SQIVND (reference sequence). The CDR3 contains 15 residues. V gave up 7 bases and J gave up 0 bases; unmatched junction bases: 5. CDR3 residues: CASTSSGASTDTQYF. The CDR3 DNA reads as TGTGCCAGTACCTCTAGCGGGGCTAGCACAGATACGCAGTATTTT. Combining the CDR3 with reference TRBV19 and TRBJ2-3 gives the whole variable domain DGGITQSPKYLFRKEGQNVTLSCEQNLNHDAMYWYRQDPGQGLRLIYYSQIVNDFQKGDIAEGYSVSREKKESFPLTVTSAQKNPTAFYLCASTSSGASTDTQYFGPGTRLTVL.

V usage is TRBV5-6 and J usage is TRBJ1-4; 8 nucleotides match TRBD1. The CDR3 covers 15 residues. J lost 4 bases, V lost 0 bases, and 2 bases had no gene match. CDR1 SGHDT and CDR2 YYEEEE come from the germline V gene. CDR3 sequence (DNA): TGTGCCAGCAGCTTGGGGACAGGGATTAATGAAAAACTGTTTTTT. It yields the protein CASSLGTGINEKLFF.

This chain joins TRBV9 and TRBJ2-7; TRBD1 or TRBD2 may be the D gene (5 bases each). Per the germline V gene, CDR1 is SGDLS and CDR2 is YYNGEE. With 1 base removed from V and 6 bases from J, the gap between germline ends came to 11 bases. This CDR3 comprises 13 residues. The CDR3 nucleotides are TGTGCCAGCAGCGTACAAGGGACCAGCGAGCAGTACTTC. Its translation: CASSVQGTSEQYF.

The chain has TRBV6-1 and TRBJ1-2; possibly TRBD1 for D (6 bases). The V and J ends lost 5 bases and 0 bases respectively, with 10 bases between them. CDR1 MNHNS and CDR2 SASEGT come from the germline V gene. This CDR3 contains 14 residues. CDR3 sequence reads: CASSQWDTNYGYTF. The CDR3 bases are TGTGCCAGCAGTCAATGGGACACTAACTATGGCTACACCTTC.

This clone has just a few counts. The chain uses TRBV19 and TRBJ1-5; the D gene is possibly TRBD1 (6 bases). The CDR3 length is 15 residues. V lost 5 bases to trimming and J lost 4 bases, with 15 bases between them. Germline CDR1 reads LNHDA; CDR2 reads SQIVND (reference sequence). Here the CDR3 reads CASSPQTGSNQPQHF. The DNA for the CDR3 is TGTGCCAGTAGTCCCCAGACAGGATCAAATCAGCCCCAGCATTTT.

This chain links TRBV29-1 with TRBJ2-4; TRBD2 agrees at 8 bases. The length of the CDR3 is 16 residues. In germline, CDR1 is SQVTM, CDR2 ANQGSEA. The junction had 11 bases not matched to a gene; V was cut back by 2 bases and J by 5 bases. The CDR3 DNA is TGCAGCGTTGAAATGGAGGGAAGACTAGCGCAAAACATTCAGTACTTC. This encodes CSVEMEGRLAQNIQYF.

This rearrangement joins TRBV6-1 to TRBJ2-3; TRBD2 agrees at 9 bases. The CDR3 length is 15 residues. Germline values: CDR1 MNHNS, CDR2 SASEGT. The V and J ends lost 3 bases and 2 bases, in that order; junction bases with no gene match: 3. CDR3 DNA sequence: TGTGCCAGCAGTGACGGCGGGGGGGCCACAGATACGCAGTATTTT. It encodes CASSDGGGATDTQYF.

The V call is TRBV6-1, the J call TRBJ2-1; D not certain. CDR1 MNHNS and CDR2 SASEGT come from the germline V gene. The V gene lost 1 base and the J gene lost 12 bases, with 10 bases spanning the gap. The CDR3 is 12 amino acids. For the CDR3, the DNA is TGTGCCAGCAGTGAAGGAGGATACCTGCAGTTCTTC. This sequence encodes CASSEGGYLQFF.

This sequence joins TRBV6-7 and TRBJ1-4, with TRBD1 as a possible D gene (6 bases). TRBV6-7 is noted as an ORF with a role that remains uncertain. The CDR3 extends over 14 amino acids. Between the trimmed V and J ends, which lost 5 bases and 4 bases, there was a span of 11 bases. CDR3 sequence (DNA): TGTGCCAGCAGTAAACAGGGACTTAATGAAAAACTGTTTTTT. Protein: CASSKQGLNEKLFF.

This chain links TRBV7-8 with TRBJ1-2; 9 nucleotides agree with TRBD1. The CDR3 covers 16 residues. CDR1 and CDR2 (germline): SGHVS, FQNEAQ. V lost 8 bases, J lost 2 bases, and 12 bases stayed unmatched. The CDR3 DNA follows: TGTGCCAGCGGGAGCCGGGGGACAGGGTTCAACTATGGCTACACCTTC. The encoded protein is CASGSRGTGFNYGYTF.

This chain uses TRBV4-3 with TRBJ2-3, with 12 bases fitting TRBD2. Germline V gene lookup returns CDR1 LGHNA and CDR2 YSLEER. V was clipped by 3 bases and J by 5 bases; unmatched bases: 3. CDR3 length: 15 residues. In DNA, the CDR3 is TGCGCCAGCAGCCACCCTAGCGGGGGGGGAGATACGCAGTATTTT. This translates into CASSHPSGGGDTQYF.

The V and J genes are TRBV14 and TRBJ2-3, with 8 positions matching TRBD2. The CDR3 runs 18 residues. Germline V gives CDR1 SGHDN, CDR2 FVKESK. The trim removed 4 bases at V and 1 base at J, leaving 13 bases unmatched. Here the CDR3 reads CASSPYPGGGPRTDTQYF. CDR3 nucleotide sequence: TGTGCCAGCAGCCCATACCCAGGCGGGGGGCCACGCACAGATACGCAGTATTTT.

This chain connects TRBV29-1 to TRBJ2-3; tentative D call: TRBD1 (6 bases). In germline, CDR1 is SQVTM, CDR2 ANQGSEA. Deletions cut 3 bases from V and 6 bases from J, with 22 bases between. The CDR3 length is 16 residues. Here the CDR3 reads CSVDGIPDRMFDTQYF. CDR3 bases: TGCAGCGTTGATGGGATACCCGACAGGATGTTTGATACGCAGTATTTT.

V is TRBV18 and J is TRBJ2-1, with D perhaps TRBD2 (7 bases). The CDR3 is made up of 21 amino acids. CDR1 is KGHSH, CDR2 LQKENI, per germline. V shed 1 base and J shed 2 bases, with 27 bases lying between them. The CDR3 is CASSPLRTRTTRGPTYNEQFF. The CDR3 DNA reads as TGTGCCAGCTCACCACTTCGTACTAGGACGACGCGGGGGCCCACCTACAATGAGCAGTTCTTC. The full variable domain, completed using reference TRBV18 and TRBJ2-1, is NAGVMQNPRHLVRRRGQEARLRCSPMKGHSHVYWYRQLPEEGLKFMVYLQKENIIDESGMPKERFSAEFPKEGPSILRIQQVVRGDSAAYFCASSPLRTRTTRGPTYNEQFFGPGTRLTVL.

The CDR3 region is CASSQEGLGEQFF. The CDR3 DNA is TGCGCCAGCAGCCAAGAGGGACTAGGTGAGCAGTTCTTC. The chain links TRBV4-3 to TRBJ2-1; 8 bases are a match to TRBD2. The CDR3 is made up of 13 amino acids. The germline gives CDR1 LGHNA, CDR2 YSLEER. V gave up 0 bases and J gave up 9 bases; unmatched junction bases: 1.

With regard to this clone: Other DNA sequences from this sample encode an identical CDR3 as well. The rearrangement joins TRBV6-5 to TRBJ1-5, with D hard to call. Germline assignment: CDR1 MNHEY and CDR2 SVGAGI. The CDR3 runs 14 residues. V was shortened by 9 bases and J by 0 bases, with 12 bases between the two germline ends. CDR3: CASRSRISNQPQHF. CDR3 coding DNA: TGTGCCAGTAGGTCAAGAATTAGCAATCAGCCCCAGCATTTT.